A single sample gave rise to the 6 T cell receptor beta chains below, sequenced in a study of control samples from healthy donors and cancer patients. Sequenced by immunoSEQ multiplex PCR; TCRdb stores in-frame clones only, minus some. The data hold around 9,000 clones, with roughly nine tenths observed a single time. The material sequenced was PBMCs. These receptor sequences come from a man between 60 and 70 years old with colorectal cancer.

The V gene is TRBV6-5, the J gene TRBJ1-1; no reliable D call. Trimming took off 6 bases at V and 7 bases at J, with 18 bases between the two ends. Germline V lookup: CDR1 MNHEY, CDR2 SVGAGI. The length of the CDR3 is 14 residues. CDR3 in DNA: TGTGCCAGCAGCCCACCCGCGCGGTTGAATGAAGCTTTCTTT. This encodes CASSPPARLNEAFF.

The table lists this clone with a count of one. The CDR3 sequence is CASTEIRQGRTEAFF. CDR3 DNA sequence: TGTGCCAGCACCGAAATTCGACAGGGAAGGACTGAAGCTTTCTTT. The gene calls are TRBV6-5 and TRBJ1-1; 7 positions agree with TRBD1. V dropped 7 bases and J dropped 5; count of bases not matched to a gene: 13. The CDR3 spans 15 residues. Germline V gene lookup returns CDR1 MNHEY and CDR2 SVGAGI.

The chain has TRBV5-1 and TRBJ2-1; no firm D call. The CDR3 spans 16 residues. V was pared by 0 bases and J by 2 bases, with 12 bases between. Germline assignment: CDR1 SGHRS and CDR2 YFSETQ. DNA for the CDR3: TGCGCCAGCAGCTTGGCCGTATACACGACCTACAATGAGCAGTTCTTC. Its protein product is CASSLAVYTTYNEQFF.

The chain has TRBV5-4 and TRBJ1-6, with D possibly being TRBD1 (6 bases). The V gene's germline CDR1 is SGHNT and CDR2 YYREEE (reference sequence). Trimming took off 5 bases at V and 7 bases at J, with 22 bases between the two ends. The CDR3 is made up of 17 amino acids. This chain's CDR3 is CASSSGFDRSFNSPLHF. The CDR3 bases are TGTGCCAGCAGTTCGGGTTTTGACAGGAGTTTCAATTCACCCCTCCACTTT. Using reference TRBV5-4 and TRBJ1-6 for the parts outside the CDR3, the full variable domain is ETGVTQSPTHLIKTRGQQVTLRCSSQSGHNTVSWYQQALGQGPQFIFQYYREEENGRGNFPPRFSGLQFPNYSSELNVNALELDDSALYLCASSSGFDRSFNSPLHFGNGTRLTVT.

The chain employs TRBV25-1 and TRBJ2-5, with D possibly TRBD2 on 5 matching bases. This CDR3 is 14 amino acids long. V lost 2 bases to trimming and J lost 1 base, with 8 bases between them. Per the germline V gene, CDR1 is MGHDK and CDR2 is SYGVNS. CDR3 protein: CASSELALQETQYF. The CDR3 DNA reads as TGTGCCAGCAGTGAACTAGCTCTCCAAGAGACCCAGTACTTC.

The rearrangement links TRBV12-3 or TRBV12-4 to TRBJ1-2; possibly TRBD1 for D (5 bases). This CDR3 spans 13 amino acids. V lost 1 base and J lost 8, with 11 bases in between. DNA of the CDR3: TGTGCCAGCAGTTTAGACGGGGCGCGGGGCTACACCTTC. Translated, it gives CASSLDGARGYTF.